This T cell receptor beta chain comes out of a study of blood T cells in healthy people across ages. In the case of this clonotype: Its antigen is unidentified.

Then a second PCR, running roughly 7 to 11 cycles, was carried out with a sample-barcoded 5' primer and a J-beta primer mix. TCRdb re-called the 5' RACE reads with MiXCR, one entry per CDR3 protein. The sample yields approximately 600,000 distinct CDR3 sequences, approximately 59% seen once. The CDR3 has 16 amino acids. Trimming took 6 bases from V and 3 from J; bases not matched to a gene: 5. In germline, CDR1 is MDHEN, CDR2 SYDVKM. Study findings and constraints: In these data, TCR beta diversity tracked strongly with naive T cell percentage. More naive CD4+ cells and higher diversity were found in long-lived than in aged donors.

The TCR was taken from a man between 60 and 75 years old in good health. The chain combines TRBV28 with TRBJ1-6; 10 bases align to TRBD1. Sequenced: blood. The CDR3 is CASSQGQGFYNSPLHF. CDR3 DNA: TGTGCCAGCAGCCAGGGACAGGGGTTCTATAATTCACCCCTCCACTTT.